The 7 T cell receptor beta chains listed next were all sequenced from one sample in a study of blood T cell repertoires in COVID-19. Only in-frame clones appear in the TCRdb table, and some are missing; sequencing was by immunoSEQ multiplex PCR. Among tens of thousands of clones listed, approximately 90% were seen once. The sequenced material came from peripheral blood. These receptors were collected from a man between 65 and 80 years old with active or convalescent COVID-19.

Note on this clone: At one boundary the junction diverges from the germline segment, which might be a read error. The chain uses TRBV4-1 and TRBJ2-2; 10 positions agree with TRBD2. CDR3 length: 18 amino acids. CDR1 is MGHRA and CDR2 is YSYEKL in the germline V gene. CDR3 region: CARSRLFLAGANTGELFF. The DNA for the CDR3 is TGCGCCCGCAGCCGCCTGTTCCTAGCGGGGGCGAACACCGGGGAGCTGTTTTTT.

This chain connects TRBV5-1 to TRBJ1-3; tentative D call: TRBD1 (6 bases). The germline V gene has CDR1 SGHRS and CDR2 YFSETQ. The CDR3 extends over 14 amino acids. Trimming cost V 4 bases and J 3 bases, with 11 bases left between them. This chain's CDR3 is CASSPTGNGNTIYF. In DNA, the CDR3 is TGCGCCAGCAGCCCAACAGGGAATGGAAACACCATATATTTT.

J is TRBJ1-6 and V is TRBV5-1; TRBD1 matches 7 bases. The CDR3 extends over 16 amino acids. The V segment lost 0 bases and the J segment 5 bases; nucleotides outside the gene matches: 5. The germline gives CDR1 SGHRS, CDR2 YFSETQ. CDR3 region: CASSLGQGVHNSPLHF. As DNA, the CDR3 is TGCGCCAGCAGCTTGGGACAGGGAGTCCATAATTCACCCCTCCACTTT.

The chain uses TRBV27 and TRBJ2-5, with TRBD1 as a possible D gene (6 bases). The germline V gene has CDR1 MNHEY and CDR2 SMNVEV (reference sequence). The CDR3 spans 17 residues. V was shortened by 5 bases and J by 2 bases, with 21 bases between the two germline ends. The CDR3 bases are TGTGCCAGCAGTCTTAGGTCCCGGACAGCGAAACAAGAGACCCAGTACTTC. As protein: CASSLRSRTAKQETQYF.

The chain uses TRBV3-1 (or the pseudogene TRBV3-2) and TRBJ2-5, with 8 positions matching TRBD1. The length of the CDR3 is 16 residues. V was pared by 4 bases and J by 2 bases, with 9 bases of the junction left unmatched. Germline V gene sequence: CDR1 LGHDT, CDR2 YNNKEL (reference sequence). CDR3 loop: CASSPGGRLPQETQYF. CDR3 DNA sequence: TGTGCCAGCAGCCCAGGGGGCAGGTTACCGCAAGAGACCCAGTACTTC.

CDR3 sequence: CASSLRDRGAYF. In DNA form, the CDR3 reads TGTGCCAGCAGTCTCCGGGACAGGGGCGCGTACTTC. This sequence joins TRBV6-2 or TRBV6-3 and TRBJ2-7, with TRBD1 identical over 10 bases. Germline loops: CDR1 MNHEY, CDR2 SVGEGT. This CDR3 is 12 amino acids long. Trimming at V came to 5 bases and at J to 12 bases, leaving 7 bases not matched to a gene.

This chain joins TRBV6-2 or TRBV6-3 and TRBJ2-5; 10 bases are a match to TRBD2. CDR1 MNHEY and CDR2 SVGEGT come from the germline V gene. The CDR3 runs to 20 residues. V shed 1 base, J shed 2 bases, and the junction held 16 bases outside the gene matches. The CDR3 coding sequence is TGTGCCAGCAGTTACTGGCCCCAGCGGGGGGGCCGCCTTTTACAAGAGACCCAGTACTTC. Translation: CASSYWPQRGGRLLQETQYF.